This T cell receptor (beta chain) stems from a study of graft-versus-host responses after intestinal transplantation. Study overall: Each recipient received a multivisceral, liver-intestinal, or isolated intestinal graft. Recipients were all induced with anti-thymocyte globulin, then given tacrolimus and steroids for 3 to 4 years.

Assay: immunoSEQ multiplex PCR; the TCRdb copy retains only in-frame clones and omits some. The profile covers around 100,000 clones, with more than 75% appearing a single time and roughly 1% taken by the ten largest. Concerning this clone itself: Antigen: not known.

General study findings and limits: Early post-transplant HvG declines were associated with peak circulating GvH clone levels. The presence of high graft-versus-host to host-versus-graft clonal ratios in allografts characterized patients with graft-donor T cell macrochimerism.

The CDR3 spans 15 residues. Trimming took 0 bases from V and 4 from J, leaving 10 bases between them. CDR1 and CDR2 (germline): MNHEY, SMNVEV (reference sequence). This sample comprised unstimulated CD4+ T cells sorted from spleen or lymph node cells, obtained before transplant. The chain employs TRBV27 and TRBJ1-5; D possibly corresponds to TRBD1 (5 bases). The source is a human donor who was the organ donor for an intestinal transplant. CDR3 nucleotide sequence: TGTGCCAGCAGTTTATCCCAGGGAGGGAATCAGCCCCAGCATTTT. This gives the protein CASSLSQGGNQPQHF.